The 14 T cell receptor beta chains below all came from one sample that was sequenced in a study of OX40 agonist ivuxolimab in advanced cancers. This table comes from immunoSEQ multiplex PCR, and its TCRdb copy is limited to in-frame clones, with some not included. The data hold 70,000 to 75,000 clones, with approximately 90% observed a single time. The source was CD4+ or CD8+ T cells sorted from blood, collected in a trial of the OX40 agonist ivuxolimab. These TCRs come from an adult with an advanced solid tumor such as melanoma, head and neck, liver or kidney cancer.

The rearrangement uses TRBV14 and TRBJ1-5; TRBD1 is a possible D gene (6 bases). Germline values: CDR1 SGHDN, CDR2 FVKESK. V lost 0 bases and J lost 0, with 15 bases in between. The CDR3 totals 18 residues. CDR3 sequence: CASSQDRRTAASNQPQHF. The CDR3 region has the DNA TGTGCCAGCAGCCAAGATCGCAGGACAGCAGCTAGCAATCAGCCCCAGCATTTT. Drawing the rest from reference TRBV14 and TRBJ1-5, the complete variable domain is EAGVTQFPSHSVIEKGQTVTLRCDPISGHDNLYWYRRVMGKEIKFLLHFVKESKQDESGMPNNRFLAERTGGTYSTLKVQPAELEDSGVYFCASSQDRRTAASNQPQHFGDGTRLSIL.

The V and J genes are TRBV7-8 and TRBJ1-1; tentatively, D is TRBD1 (5 bases). There are 15 residues in the CDR3. Germline V CDR1 and CDR2: SGHVS, FQNEAQ. Trimming stripped 0 bases from V and 3 bases from J, with 11 bases between. CDR3 sequence reads: CASSLAGQDHTEAFF. In DNA form, the CDR3 reads TGTGCCAGCAGCTTAGCGGGGCAGGACCACACTGAAGCTTTCTTT.

The chain uses TRBV11-3 and TRBJ2-3, with D hard to call. In germline, CDR1 is SGHNT, CDR2 YENEEA. V lost 5 bases, J lost 1 base, and 10 bases lay in between. The CDR3 has 14 amino acids. CDR3 bases: TGTGCCAGCAGCCCTCGAGGTGGCACAGATACGCAGTATTTT. It yields the protein CASSPRGGTDTQYF.

This chain links TRBV11-2 with TRBJ2-3, with TRBD2 matching over 8 bases. Trimming took 7 bases from V and 2 from J; bases not matched to a gene: 11. CDR1 is SGHAT, CDR2 FQNNGV, per germline. This CDR3 is built from 16 residues. The CDR3 DNA sequence: TGTGCCAGCAACTTCAGAACTAGCGGTAACACAGATACGCAGTATTTT. It yields the protein CASNFRTSGNTDTQYF.

This clone showed up just a few times. This rearrangement joins TRBV2 to TRBJ2-6; D is unresolved. The CDR3 consists of 14 residues. Trimming stripped 3 bases from V and 1 base from J, with 4 bases between. The V gene's germline CDR1 is SNHLY and CDR2 FYNNEI. CDR3 in DNA: TGTGCCAGCAGTGACGGTTCTGGGGCCAACGTCCTGACTTTC. This gives the protein CASSDGSGANVLTF.

This chain links TRBV5-8 with TRBJ1-2, with 7 nucleotides matching TRBD1. Germline V gene sequence: CDR1 SGHTS, CDR2 YDEGEE. V lost 3 bases and J lost 3; bases outside the gene matches: 2. CDR3 length: 13 amino acids. CDR3 DNA: TGTGCCAGCAGCTACCAGGGGGACTATGGCTACACCTTC. Translated, it gives CASSYQGDYGYTF.

The V gene is TRBV2, the J gene TRBJ1-3, with 7 nucleotides matching TRBD1. CDR1 is SNHLY and CDR2 is FYNNEI in the germline V gene. The V and J ends lost 4 bases and 4 bases, in that order; junction bases with no gene match: 1. The CDR3 loop spans 13 amino acids. The CDR3 loop is CASSGTGGNTIYF. Here the CDR3 DNA reads TGTGCCAGCAGTGGGACAGGAGGAAACACCATATATTTT.

J is TRBJ1-4 and V is TRBV9, with a weak D call TRBD1 (6 bases). This CDR3 has 15 residues. Trimming removed 1 base from V and 4 bases from J, with 11 bases in between. Germline CDR1 SGDLS, CDR2 YYNGEE. The CDR3 nucleotides read TGTGCCAGCAGCGTACAGGGGCTGGGTAATGAAAAACTGTTTTTT. Translation gives CASSVQGLGNEKLFF.

In its sample, this clone was seen a few times. The chain links TRBV7-9 to TRBJ1-2, with 10 bases lining up with TRBD1. Germline V gene data show CDR1 as SEHNR and CDR2 as FQNEAQ (reference sequence). The CDR3 length is 14 residues. J lost 6 bases, V lost 5 bases, and 6 bases had no gene match. The CDR3 nucleotides are TGTGCCAGCAGCCGGGCTGGGACAGGGGATGGCTACACCTTC. It specifies CASSRAGTGDGYTF.

J is TRBJ2-2 and V is TRBV6-4; possibly TRBD1 or TRBD2 for D (5 bases each). V was pared by 10 bases and J by 5 bases, with 11 bases between. Germline-derived CDR1 and CDR2 are MRHNA and SNTAGT. This CDR3 contains 12 residues. CDR3 DNA sequence: TGTGCCAACAGGCGAGGGACCGGGGAGCTGTTTTTT. Translating gives CANRRGTGELFF.

J is TRBJ2-3 and V is TRBV19; TRBD1 is a possible D gene (5 bases). The V end lost 6 bases, the J end lost 0 bases, and 16 bases lay between the germline ends. CDR3 length equals 16 residues. Germline CDR1 and CDR2: LNHDA and SQIVND (reference sequence). The CDR3: CASSPTGTSSTDTQYF. The DNA of the CDR3 is TGTGCCAGTAGCCCAACAGGAACCTCTAGCACAGATACGCAGTATTTT.

CDR3: CASSFLVSGDGNQPQHF. The CDR3 bases are TGTGCCAGCAGCTTTCTTGTCTCCGGGGATGGCAATCAGCCCCAGCATTTT. This chain uses TRBV7-9 with TRBJ1-5; D unclear. Per the germline V gene, CDR1 is SEHNR and CDR2 is FQNEAQ (reference sequence). This CDR3 is 17 amino acids long. V was pared by 3 bases and J by 2 bases, with 17 bases between.

This clone has only one observation. This rearrangement joins TRBV19 to TRBJ2-3; 9 bases map to TRBD2. Trimming cost V 7 bases and J 10 bases; bases outside gene matches: 9. Per the germline V gene, CDR1 is LNHDA and CDR2 is SQIVND (reference sequence). The CDR3 consists of 13 residues. CDR3 bases: TGTGCCAGTAATTCCGCGGGAGGGCCCGCGCAGTATTTT. Protein product: CASNSAGGPAQYF.

This sequence joins TRBV19 and TRBJ1-5; no definite D call. Trimming shortened V by 3 bases and J by 0 bases, and 15 bases separated the two germline ends. Germline-derived CDR1 and CDR2 are LNHDA and SQIVND (reference sequence). The CDR3 is 17 amino acids. The CDR3 region has the DNA TGTGCCAGTAGTATGTCCCATGTGGGGTATAGCAATCAGCCCCAGCATTTT. It encodes CASSMSHVGYSNQPQHF.